The rows below give T cell receptor beta chains drawn from one sample of a study of shared clonotypes between healthy human individuals. Some clones are missing from TCRdb's copy, which holds only in-frame ones; the method was immunoSEQ multiplex PCR. Of approximately 2,300,000 clones listed, 85% to 95% are singletons. Source material: naive CD4+ T cells from PBMCs. These TCRs come from a man aged 18 to 30 in good health. Some clones in this sample may be carry-over from other donors' samples. Each CDR3 is given with its conserved first and last residue. Fields, in order: V gene, J gene, D gene, clone size, CDR3 DNA, CDR3 protein. The D gene is left open where the match is weak. Not all rows give a size; the values are once, few, many and, for expanded clones, a class.

v_call: TRBV18
j_call: TRBJ2-3
d_call: -
clone_size: -
cdr3_nt: TGTGCCAGCTCAGCAGGGGCCGGAGATACGCAGTATTTT
cdr3_aa: CASSAGAGDTQYF

v_call: TRBV29-1
j_call: TRBJ2-1
d_call: -
clone_size: -
cdr3_nt: TGCAGCGTTGAAGATGGGGGCAACGGCGATGAGCAGTTCTTC
cdr3_aa: CSVEDGGNGDEQFF

v_call: TRBV11-3
j_call: TRBJ2-2
d_call: -
clone_size: -
cdr3_nt: TGTGCCAGCAGCTTGGACAATGCCGGGGAGCTGTTTTTT
cdr3_aa: CASSLDNAGELFF

v_call: TRBV5-1
j_call: TRBJ2-3
d_call: -
clone_size: -
cdr3_nt: TGCGCCAGCAGCCCGCAAAAGGAGTCGATAGATACGCAGTATTTT
cdr3_aa: CASSPQKESIDTQYF

v_call: TRBV27
j_call: TRBJ1-2
d_call: TRBD1
clone_size: once
cdr3_nt: TGTGCCAGCAGTTCCCCCCCCTCCCGCCGGGACAGGGATAACTATGGCTACACCTTC
cdr3_aa: CASSSPPSRRDRDNYGYTF

v_call: TRBV5-4
j_call: TRBJ2-7
d_call: TRBD2
clone_size: -
cdr3_nt: TGTGCCAGCAGCCCGGAAGGGGGACTAGCGAGTTACGAGCAGTACTTC
cdr3_aa: CASSPEGGLASYEQYF

v_call: TRBV11-2
j_call: TRBJ2-3
d_call: -
clone_size: -
cdr3_nt: TGTGCCAGCAGCTCTGACAGTACGCAGTATTTT
cdr3_aa: CASSSDSTQYF

v_call: TRBV14
j_call: TRBJ2-7
d_call: -
clone_size: -
cdr3_nt: TGTGCCAGCAGCCAAAGGACGGGCAGGGAACTCTACGAGCAGTACTTC
cdr3_aa: CASSQRTGRELYEQYF

v_call: TRBV7-9
j_call: TRBJ1-2
d_call: -
clone_size: -
cdr3_nt: TGTGCCAGCAGCTTATTGGGGGGGCCTGACAGGAGAGAGAGCTACACCTTC
cdr3_aa: CASSLLGGPDRRESYTF

v_call: TRBV5-1
j_call: TRBJ2-3
d_call: -
clone_size: -
cdr3_nt: TGCGCCAGCAGCTTGACGGCTATCACAGATACGCAGTATTTT
cdr3_aa: CASSLTAITDTQYF

v_call: TRBV6-5
j_call: TRBJ2-5
d_call: -
clone_size: -
cdr3_nt: TGTGCCAGCAAGGAAGGTGGGGCCCAGGAGACCCAGTACTTC
cdr3_aa: CASKEGGAQETQYF

v_call: TRBV7-2
j_call: TRBJ2-7
d_call: TRBD1
clone_size: -
cdr3_nt: TGTGCCAGCAGCCCCTGGACAGGACCGTCCTACGAGCAGTACTTC
cdr3_aa: CASSPWTGPSYEQYF

v_call: TRBV4-1
j_call: TRBJ1-2
d_call: -
clone_size: -
cdr3_nt: TGCGCCAGCAGCCAACTCCAGATCTTGCCCCCTCTTATCTATGGCTACACCTTC
cdr3_aa: CASSQLQILPPLIYGYTF

v_call: TRBV5-1
j_call: TRBJ1-1
d_call: -
clone_size: -
cdr3_nt: TGCGCCAGCAGCCCTCTCTCGGGGAACACTGAAGCTTTCTTT
cdr3_aa: CASSPLSGNTEAFF

v_call: TRBV4-1
j_call: TRBJ1-2
d_call: TRBD1
clone_size: -
cdr3_nt: TGCGCCAGCAGCCAAGTGGGGGACAGGGTCGGGAACTATGGCTACACCTTC
cdr3_aa: CASSQVGDRVGNYGYTF

v_call: TRBV11-2
j_call: TRBJ2-1
d_call: -
clone_size: -
cdr3_nt: TGTGCCAGCAGCCTTATTCGGGGGTTGTACAATGAGCAGTTCTTC
cdr3_aa: CASSLIRGLYNEQFF

v_call: TRBV7-2
j_call: TRBJ2-7
d_call: TRBD1
clone_size: -
cdr3_nt: TGTGCCAGCAGTTCGGGACAGGCGGCCGAGCAGTACTTC
cdr3_aa: CASSSGQAAEQYF

v_call: TRBV18
j_call: TRBJ1-5
d_call: -
clone_size: -
cdr3_nt: TGTGCCAGCTCACCATACGGGGGCGCTGGCATCGGTCAGCCCCAGCATTTT
cdr3_aa: CASSPYGGAGIGQPQHF

v_call: TRBV9
j_call: TRBJ2-3
d_call: TRBD1
clone_size: -
cdr3_nt: TGTGCCAGCAGCGCCGGACAGGTTGGGGCCACAGATACGCAGTATTTT
cdr3_aa: CASSAGQVGATDTQYF

v_call: TRBV5-1
j_call: TRBJ1-4
d_call: -
clone_size: -
cdr3_nt: TGCGCCAGCAGCACGGGACGAGAAAAACTGTTTTTT
cdr3_aa: CASSTGREKLFF

v_call: TRBV5-4
j_call: TRBJ2-1
d_call: -
clone_size: once
cdr3_nt: TGTGCCAGCAGCTTCTTGGACGTCAATGAGCAGTTCTTC
cdr3_aa: CASSFLDVNEQFF

v_call: TRBV7-3
j_call: TRBJ2-1
d_call: -
clone_size: -
cdr3_nt: TGTGCCAGCCGCCAAAGGGGGAACTCCTACAATGAGCAGTTCTTC
cdr3_aa: CASRQRGNSYNEQFF

v_call: TRBV18
j_call: TRBJ1-3
d_call: -
clone_size: -
cdr3_nt: TGTGCCAGCTCACCACCGGGTGGAAACACCATATATTTT
cdr3_aa: CASSPPGGNTIYF

v_call: TRBV9
j_call: TRBJ1-1
d_call: -
clone_size: -
cdr3_nt: TGTGCCAGCAGCGTAGTTTCAGCGCCCTTGAACACTGAAGCTTTCTTT
cdr3_aa: CASSVVSAPLNTEAFF

v_call: TRBV7-3
j_call: TRBJ1-1
d_call: -
clone_size: -
cdr3_nt: TGTGCCAGCAGCTTGGGTGGTCTCGACACTGAAGCTTTCTTT
cdr3_aa: CASSLGGLDTEAFF

v_call: TRBV28
j_call: TRBJ1-1
d_call: -
clone_size: few
cdr3_nt: TGTGCCAGCAGATACTCGGGCACTGAAGCTTTCTTT
cdr3_aa: CASRYSGTEAFF

v_call: TRBV5-1
j_call: TRBJ2-5
d_call: -
clone_size: -
cdr3_nt: TGCGCCAGCAGCTTGGTGCTGGACTCCACGGCGACCCAGTACTTC
cdr3_aa: CASSLVLDSTATQYF

v_call: TRBV4-1
j_call: TRBJ1-1
d_call: -
clone_size: -
cdr3_nt: TGCGCCAGCAGCCAAGATCAGAGGGCGAACACTGAAGCTTTCTTT
cdr3_aa: CASSQDQRANTEAFF

v_call: TRBV15
j_call: TRBJ1-1
d_call: TRBD1
clone_size: -
cdr3_nt: TGTGCCACCAGCAGAGACCGGGACAGGGGGGGAATAGCTTTCTTT
cdr3_aa: CATSRDRDRGGIAFF

v_call: TRBV2
j_call: TRBJ1-4
d_call: -
clone_size: -
cdr3_nt: TGTGCCAGCAGAACCCCGGGGGGGGGTGAAAAACTGTTTTTT
cdr3_aa: CASRTPGGGEKLFF

v_call: TRBV18
j_call: TRBJ1-3
d_call: -
clone_size: -
cdr3_nt: TGTGCCAACGGACCCTCAGGAAACACCATATATTTT
cdr3_aa: CANGPSGNTIYF

v_call: TRBV7-8
j_call: TRBJ1-5
d_call: -
clone_size: -
cdr3_nt: TGTGCCAGCAGCAAAAGGGGGGGGGCAGGTCAGCCCCAGCATTTT
cdr3_aa: CASSKRGGAGQPQHF

v_call: TRBV4-1
j_call: TRBJ1-1
d_call: -
clone_size: -
cdr3_nt: TGCGCCAGCAGCCAAGTGATCAGTTGGACTGAAGCTTTCTTT
cdr3_aa: CASSQVISWTEAFF

v_call: TRBV9
j_call: TRBJ2-2
d_call: -
clone_size: -
cdr3_nt: TGTGCCAGCAGCGCCCCCCCCGGGACTCCGAACACCGGGGAGCTGTTTTTT
cdr3_aa: CASSAPPGTPNTGELFF

v_call: TRBV11-1
j_call: TRBJ1-1
d_call: -
clone_size: -
cdr3_nt: TGTGCCAGCAGTTCGACGGATATGAACACTGAAGCTTTCTTT
cdr3_aa: CASSSTDMNTEAFF

v_call: TRBV19
j_call: TRBJ1-5
d_call: -
clone_size: -
cdr3_nt: TGTGCCAGTAGTATCCAGGGCCCAAATCAGCCCCAGCATTTT
cdr3_aa: CASSIQGPNQPQHF

v_call: TRBV18
j_call: TRBJ1-1
d_call: TRBD1
clone_size: -
cdr3_nt: TGTGCCAGCTCACCACGACAGGGCTACATGAACACTGAAGCTTTCTTT
cdr3_aa: CASSPRQGYMNTEAFF

v_call: TRBV6-5
j_call: TRBJ2-1
d_call: TRBD1
clone_size: -
cdr3_nt: TGTGCCAGCAGTTTCGGGACAGGGGTAAACAATGAGCAGTTCTTC
cdr3_aa: CASSFGTGVNNEQFF

v_call: TRBV28
j_call: TRBJ2-5
d_call: TRBD1
clone_size: -
cdr3_nt: TGTGCCAGCAGTCCATGGACAGGCTCCGAAGAGACCCAGTACTTC
cdr3_aa: CASSPWTGSEETQYF

v_call: TRBV5-1
j_call: TRBJ2-5
d_call: TRBD1
clone_size: -
cdr3_nt: TGCGCCAGCAGCTTAGTCCAGGGGGCGGGAGAGACCCAGTACTTC
cdr3_aa: CASSLVQGAGETQYF

v_call: TRBV7-2
j_call: TRBJ2-7
d_call: TRBD1
clone_size: -
cdr3_nt: TGTGCCAGCAGCAGGACAGGGACCGAGCAGTACTTC
cdr3_aa: CASSRTGTEQYF

v_call: TRBV5-1
j_call: TRBJ2-4
d_call: -
clone_size: -
cdr3_nt: TGCGCCAGCAGTGGAGGGGGCGATCCCAAAAACATTCAGTACTTC
cdr3_aa: CASSGGGDPKNIQYF

v_call: TRBV28
j_call: TRBJ2-7
d_call: -
clone_size: -
cdr3_nt: TGTGCCAGCAGTTTAAGGGCACTCAACTACGAGCAGTACTTC
cdr3_aa: CASSLRALNYEQYF

v_call: TRBV7-9
j_call: TRBJ1-3
d_call: TRBD1
clone_size: -
cdr3_nt: TGTGCCAGCAGCGTCGGACAGGGGGGGTCTGGAAACACCATATATTTT
cdr3_aa: CASSVGQGGSGNTIYF

v_call: TRBV9
j_call: TRBJ1-5
d_call: -
clone_size: once
cdr3_nt: TGTGCCAGCAGCCTGGGGGGCGCGGGCAATCAGCCCCAGCATTTT
cdr3_aa: CASSLGGAGNQPQHF

v_call: TRBV4-1
j_call: TRBJ2-3
d_call: TRBD1
clone_size: -
cdr3_nt: TGCGCCAGCAGCCAAGTTACAGGGGGAGGCACAGATACGCAGTATTTT
cdr3_aa: CASSQVTGGGTDTQYF